These T cell receptor beta chains were read from a single sample in a study of vaccination effects on CD4 cells after COVID-19. Libraries were prepared by immunoSEQ multiplex PCR; TCRdb keeps only in-frame clonotypes and omits some of them. The table records 70,000 or so clones, roughly three quarters of them present only once. Their cognate antigens are unknown. Sequencing was performed on CD4+ T cells from PBMCs cultured without peptide, taken before COVID-19 vaccination. The receptors here all came from a human donor who received a COVID-19 vaccine. Each CDR3 is given with its conserved first and last residue. The order of the fields is clone size, J gene, D gene, V gene, CDR3 DNA, CDR3 protein. The D gene is left open where the match is weak. The size field is filled for only some rows; it gives once, few, many or a size class.

>.|TRBJ1-1|.|TRBV6-1
TGTGCCAGCAGTGAAGCCCCCAGTGTACCTGAAGCTTTCTTT
CASSEAPSVPEAFF
>.|TRBJ2-5|TRBD2|TRBV5-1
TGCGCCAGCAGCTCCATGACGGGGGGGCTTGAGACCCAGTACTTC
CASSSMTGGLETQYF
>.|TRBJ2-5|TRBD1|TRBV24-1
TGTGCCACCAGTGAAAGGACAGGGGAGGGAGAGACCCAGTACTTC
CATSERTGEGETQYF
>.|TRBJ1-2|.|TRBV3-1/TRBV3-2
TGTGCCAGCAGCCAACCTACGGCCAGGGCTAACTATGGCTACACCTTC
CASSQPTARANYGYTF
>few|TRBJ2-1|TRBD2|TRBV5-4
TGTGCCAGCAGCCGGCCCACTAGCGGGGGGGGCAATGAGCAGTTCTTC
CASSRPTSGGGNEQFF
>.|TRBJ1-2|.|TRBV30
TGTGCCTGGTTCTCAGGAGGGGGGCCTGGCTATGGCTACACCTTC
CAWFSGGGPGYGYTF
>once|TRBJ2-6|.|TRBV12-3/TRBV12-4
TGTGCCAGCAGTTTAGTTGGGGCCAACGTCCTGACTTTC
CASSLVGANVLTF
>.|TRBJ2-5|.|TRBV7-3
TGTGCCAGCAGCTCTCCCTGGGACTGCGGAGAAGAGACCCAGTACTTC
CASSSPWDCGEETQYF
>.|TRBJ2-5|TRBD2|TRBV3-1/TRBV3-2
TGTGCCAGCAGCCAAGAATTTTTGCTAAGCGGGGGTAGGGAGACCCAGTACTTC
CASSQEFLLSGGRETQYF
>.|TRBJ1-2|TRBD1|TRBV30
TGTGCCTGGACCGGACAGGGGATTCTTAGCTACACCTTC
CAWTGQGILSYTF
>.|TRBJ2-2|.|TRBV7-2
TGTGCCAGCAGTTATAGGGCGGTAGCCTGGGAGCTGTTTTTT
CASSYRAVAWELFF
>.|TRBJ2-5|.|TRBV9
TGTGCCAGCAGCGTAAGTCAGGCAGGAAGAGAGACCCAGTACTTC
CASSVSQAGRETQYF
>.|TRBJ2-5|TRBD2|TRBV10-2
TGCGCCAGCAGTGCGGCGGGGGTTAAGGAGACCCAGTACTTC
CASSAAGVKETQYF
>.|TRBJ2-3|TRBD1|TRBV5-1
TGCGCCAGCAGCTTTCGGGACAGGGGCACAGATACGCAGTATTTT
CASSFRDRGTDTQYF
>.|TRBJ1-5|.|TRBV6-5
TGTGCCAGCAGCGAGAACCCCAATCAGCCCCAGCATTTT
CASSENPNQPQHF
>.|TRBJ1-1|.|TRBV7-2
TGTGCCAGCAGCTTAGATCGCTCAAACCCAACTTTCTTT
CASSLDRSNPTFF
>few|TRBJ1-4|.|TRBV2
TGTGCCAGCAGATGGCAGGGGATTCGGGAAAAACTGTTTTTT
CASRWQGIREKLFF
>.|TRBJ2-1|.|TRBV6-5
TGTGCCAGCAGCGCCCTTCGACAGAAAGAGCAGTTCTTC
CASSALRQKEQFF
>.|TRBJ2-1|.|TRBV20-1
TGCAGTGCTTCCCAGGGAAATGAGCAGTTCTTC
CSASQGNEQFF
>.|TRBJ1-2|.|TRBV7-8
TGTGCCAGCAGCTTAGTGGGGGCAGGGTCGTATGGCTACACCTTC
CASSLVGAGSYGYTF
>.|TRBJ1-4|.|TRBV2
TGTGCCAGCACCAACAGGGCAACTAATGAAAAACTGTTTTTT
CASTNRATNEKLFF
>.|TRBJ1-3|.|TRBV3-1/TRBV3-2
TGTGCCAGCTCACGGAGGGGGACGACCTTTAGTGACACCATATATTTT
CASSRRGTTFSDTIYF
>few|TRBJ1-6|TRBD1|TRBV9
TGTGCCAGCAGCGCCGACCAGGGGGCTTGGTCACCCCTCCACTTT
CASSADQGAWSPLHF
>.|TRBJ1-1|TRBD1|TRBV19
TGTGCCAGTAGTAACCCCAGGGGGTACACTGAAGCTTTCTTT
CASSNPRGYTEAFF
>.|TRBJ2-2|.|TRBV2
TGTGCCAGCAGTGAAGTTACAGGTGGTCAGTGGGAGCTGTTTTTT
CASSEVTGGQWELFF
>.|TRBJ1-6|TRBD1|TRBV18
TGTGCCAGCTCACCATTACCCGGGACAGACAATTCACCCCTCCACTTT
CASSPLPGTDNSPLHF
>few|TRBJ1-1|.|TRBV29-1
TGCAGCGTTAATCGGGCCTATGAAGCTTTCTTT
CSVNRAYEAFF
>.|TRBJ1-1|.|TRBV18
TGTGCCAGCTCACCGGCCAGGGGAACTGAAGCTTTCTTT
CASSPARGTEAFF
>.|TRBJ1-4|.|TRBV6-5
TGTGCCAGCAAGATTGCAACTAATGAAAAACTGTTTTTT
CASKIATNEKLFF
>once|TRBJ2-4|.|TRBV12-1
TGTGCCTCTCGGACAGGGAAAAACATTCAGTACTTC
CASRTGKNIQYF
>.|TRBJ2-1|.|TRBV7-3
TGTGCCAGCAGCCAAGGGGGGGTTGGCAATGAGCAGTTCTTC
CASSQGGVGNEQFF
>.|TRBJ2-6|TRBD1|TRBV18
TGTGCCAGCTCAGGACAGGGGCGGAAAGGGGCCAACGTCCTGACTTTC
CASSGQGRKGANVLTF
>.|TRBJ2-1|TRBD1|TRBV6-5
TGTGCCAGCAGTTACTCGAAAGGGGGCGTATACAATGAGCAGTTCTTC
CASSYSKGGVYNEQFF
>few|TRBJ1-2|.|TRBV6-6
TGTGCCAGCATACGGGACTCCGGACCCTATGGCTACACCTTC
CASIRDSGPYGYTF
>.|TRBJ1-2|.|TRBV3-1/TRBV3-2
TGTGCCAGCAGCCACGACGGGGCAAACACCTTC
CASSHDGANTF
>.|TRBJ1-6|.|TRBV18
TGTGCCAGCTCACCAGGACCGATAGATTCACCCCTCCACTTT
CASSPGPIDSPLHF
>.|TRBJ2-5|.|TRBV2
TGTGCCAGCAGACCACTGACCGGGAATCCAACTCAGACCCAGTACTTC
CASRPLTGNPTQTQYF
>once|TRBJ1-1|.|TRBV18
TGTGCCAGCTCACCGCTTCGGGATACGGGGCTGGTGAACACTGAAGCTTTCTTT
CASSPLRDTGLVNTEAFF
>.|TRBJ1-2|TRBD1|TRBV5-4
TGTGCCAGCAGCCCGGGACAGGCGGACGGGTGGGGCTACACCTTC
CASSPGQADGWGYTF